The T cell receptor beta chain described here comes from a study of blood T cell repertoires in COVID-19. Across the study: The United States, Italy and Spain provided the acute and convalescent COVID-19 samples.

The V end lost 1 base, the J end lost 0 bases, and 12 bases lay between the germline ends. The CDR3 runs to 16 residues. Germline V CDR1 and CDR2: SEHNR, FQNEAQ (reference sequence). Sequencing used immunoSEQ multiplex PCR; TCRdb keeps in-frame clones, though not all of them. The sample holds under 35,000 clones, around 87% seen once. The sequenced material came from peripheral blood. The receptor comes from a human donor in a cohort sampled during active COVID-19. J is TRBJ1-2 and V is TRBV7-9, with D perhaps TRBD1 (5 bases). The CDR3 protein is CASSLGDSQPNYGYTF. CDR3 in DNA: TGTGCCAGCAGCTTAGGAGACAGTCAACCTAACTATGGCTACACCTTC. Full variable domain (outside the CDR3, taken from reference TRBV7-9 and TRBJ1-2): DTGVSQNPRHKITKRGQNVTFRCDPISEHNRLYWYRQTLGQGPEFLTYFQNEAQLEKSRLLSDRFSAERPKGSFSTLEIQRTEQGDSAMYLCASSLGDSQPNYGYTFGSGTRLTVV.